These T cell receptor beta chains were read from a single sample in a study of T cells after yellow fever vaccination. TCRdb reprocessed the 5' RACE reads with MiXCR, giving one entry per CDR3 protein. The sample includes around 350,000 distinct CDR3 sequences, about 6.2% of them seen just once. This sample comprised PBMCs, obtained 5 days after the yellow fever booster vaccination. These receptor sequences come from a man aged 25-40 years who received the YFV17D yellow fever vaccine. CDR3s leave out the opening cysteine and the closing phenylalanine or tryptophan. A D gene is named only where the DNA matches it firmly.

ASSQEGYLAISYNEQF . TRBV4-3
ASSRQLLDETQY . TRBV7-7
ASSEFGVEDEQY . TRBV6-1
ASGLGASSGSRETQY TRBD2 TRBV12-5
ASSLGGNSGANVLT . TRBV5-1
ATSDFWPRSSGLGSEQY . TRBV24-1
ASSNVITGVGGYT TRBD1 TRBV5-1
ASSSGLAGEDEQF TRBD2 TRBV12-3/TRBV12-4
ASSPGQTYNEQF . TRBV6-2/TRBV6-3
SAIPGQGANEQF TRBD1 TRBV20-1
ASSLGILSYEQY . TRBV28
SARDANSGRTDTQY TRBD2 TRBV20-1
ASSTGWEPNEQF . TRBV6-1
ASSLGGADTEAF . TRBV5-1
ASSLQPEPDTQY . TRBV5-1
ASNRDRAYEQY TRBD1 TRBV6-2/TRBV6-3
ASSFWDRAFRPNEKLF TRBD1 TRBV11-2
ASSSQGGPYEQY . TRBV6-1
ATSRDQDGTYEQY . TRBV15
ASSLAGGQPQH . TRBV7-6
SAVAGASEQF TRBD2 TRBV20-1
ASCPPGLAGGLADTQY TRBD2 TRBV2
ASGRRASTDTQY . TRBV5-1
ATSLQGSSYNEQF TRBD1 TRBV7-2
ATSRDRGSGNSPLH . TRBV15
ASSTLGGPQH . TRBV4-1
ASSFLGSGNTIY . TRBV5-6
AIRPGPQETQY . TRBV10-3
ASSPGRDRLRVQF . TRBV7-6
ASSTGGINNEQF TRBD1 TRBV28
ASTLGDQPQH . TRBV7-9
ASSLIGSGIYTEQF . TRBV12-3/TRBV12-4
ASSLARQGSPLH . TRBV7-9
ASSTHRDRNPNEQF TRBD1 TRBV6-1
ARPGLAPSKFLLGEQY TRBD2 TRBV12-3/TRBV12-4
AISESTLIGGSSYEQY . TRBV10-3
ASSLQNNEQF . TRBV7-6
AIRENEKPSDTQY . TRBV10-3
ASNLGSQETQY . TRBV5-1
ASTSSGGLSYEQY TRBD2 TRBV6-5
ASLKSTDTQY . TRBV7-9
ASSPTGSSRTQY . TRBV7-7
ASSGGSGLNTGELF . TRBV9
ASSQRTSGRTNEQF TRBD2 TRBV3-1
ASTLFWDSNQPQH . TRBV6-1
ASSTGTGAH TRBD1 TRBV6-2/TRBV6-3
ASSAGLASGSRY TRBD2 TRBV9
ASTPDGAYEQY . TRBV12-3/TRBV12-4
ATSDSRGTAYGYT . TRBV24-1
ASIQKRDFRGTQY . TRBV28
SVVGGARANVLT . TRBV29-1
ASSLRGTTGYT . TRBV7-2
ASSLGQWGADNQPQH . TRBV7-9
ASRWGAGVTDTQY TRBD2 TRBV7-9